This is a list of T cell receptor beta chains from one sample in a study of OX40 agonist ivuxolimab in advanced cancers. Sequencing was performed with immunoSEQ multiplex PCR; in TCRdb, only in-frame clones are kept and a portion is missing. In the table there are 97,000 or so clones, almost 90% of which are singletons. This sample comprised CD4+ or CD8+ T cells sorted from blood, obtained in a trial of the OX40 agonist ivuxolimab. These receptors came from an adult with an advanced solid tumor such as melanoma, head and neck, liver or kidney cancer. The CDR3 runs from the conserved cysteine through the conserved F or W.

CDR3 | J | V
CASRSGPAYEQYF | TRBJ2-7 | TRBV28
CASSFEQVPSPMEDEQYF | TRBJ2-7 | TRBV5-1
CASTGTAGNTIYF | TRBJ1-3 | TRBV10-3
CASSLAERKYGYTF | TRBJ1-2 | TRBV7-9
CASSVSPVGEKLFF | TRBJ1-4 | TRBV9
CASSLEVAGGGYTF | TRBJ1-2 | TRBV7-9
CASRRGQGDQPQHF | TRBJ1-5 | TRBV6-1
CASSDRTAYSSGANVLTF | TRBJ2-6 | TRBV27
CAWKTGGYEQYF | TRBJ2-7 | TRBV30
CASSFWSGVLYNEQFF | TRBJ2-1 | TRBV5-6
CASSSRDANYEQYF | TRBJ2-7 | TRBV9
CASKGRGPADTQYF | TRBJ2-3 | TRBV19
CASSPGTESFEQYF | TRBJ2-7 | TRBV28
CASRGPATNEKLFF | TRBJ1-4 | TRBV28
CASGQPGQLNTEAFF | TRBJ1-1 | TRBV5-1
CASSPLRTSGIFPGELFF | TRBJ2-2 | TRBV18
CASSLQGRYEQYF | TRBJ2-7 | TRBV5-1
CASSTGGMSNQPQHF | TRBJ1-5 | TRBV19
CASSRQGAYEQYF | TRBJ2-7 | TRBV5-1
CASSPRQATNEKLFF | TRBJ1-4 | TRBV18
CASSLIQTSGRAQFF | TRBJ2-1 | TRBV5-6
CASSQTGANTEAFF | TRBJ1-1 | TRBV2
CASSQEGIKGNTIYF | TRBJ1-3 | TRBV4-1
CASSKGDGPNSPLHF | TRBJ1-6 | TRBV21-1
CASSLEGARTEAFF | TRBJ1-1 | TRBV5-8
CASSQADRDSSNQPQHF | TRBJ1-5 | TRBV4-2
CASSTLAGDTDTQYF | TRBJ2-3 | TRBV5-6
CASIPTGIGRYGYTF | TRBJ1-2 | TRBV6-6
CASSIGTGTSTGELFF | TRBJ2-2 | TRBV19
CASSVSGGNEQFF | TRBJ2-1 | TRBV10-1